The clone carrying this T cell receptor beta chain was observed at least ten times. The antigen is not known. Original handling: Between-group CDR3 differences, defined by clinicopathological status, yielded a distant-metastasis classifier for papillary thyroid cancer. TCRdb re-called the PCR reads via MiXCR. The V and J calls here are based on TCRdb, not the publication. The sample holds 20,000 to 25,000 clones, 15% to 17% seen once. Thyroid surgery was preceded by no treatment in any patient. This entry is derived from a study of metastatic and nonmetastatic thyroid tumors. About the research overall: Comparison of repertoires was carried out across blood and tumor or nodule tissue from malignant and benign thyroid patients. Study-level results: Across blood and tumor, TCR beta diversity in malignant thyroid tumors was reportedly significantly higher than in benign nodules.

The sequence was obtained from a female donor with papillary thyroid cancer or a benign thyroid nodule (not recorded which). Some clones in this sample may be carry-over from other donors' samples. The sample consisted of blood.

DNA of the CDR3: TGTGCCAGCAGCGCAGCTAGGACCCGCCTGGGCTATGGCTACACCTTC. Residues: CASSAARTRLGYGYTF. The chain uses TRBV5-4 and TRBJ1-2; no firm D call. Germline V lookup: CDR1 SGHNT, CDR2 YYREEE (reference sequence). The CDR3 is 16 amino acids. Trimming pared 4 bases from V and 4 bases from J, leaving 20 bases between.